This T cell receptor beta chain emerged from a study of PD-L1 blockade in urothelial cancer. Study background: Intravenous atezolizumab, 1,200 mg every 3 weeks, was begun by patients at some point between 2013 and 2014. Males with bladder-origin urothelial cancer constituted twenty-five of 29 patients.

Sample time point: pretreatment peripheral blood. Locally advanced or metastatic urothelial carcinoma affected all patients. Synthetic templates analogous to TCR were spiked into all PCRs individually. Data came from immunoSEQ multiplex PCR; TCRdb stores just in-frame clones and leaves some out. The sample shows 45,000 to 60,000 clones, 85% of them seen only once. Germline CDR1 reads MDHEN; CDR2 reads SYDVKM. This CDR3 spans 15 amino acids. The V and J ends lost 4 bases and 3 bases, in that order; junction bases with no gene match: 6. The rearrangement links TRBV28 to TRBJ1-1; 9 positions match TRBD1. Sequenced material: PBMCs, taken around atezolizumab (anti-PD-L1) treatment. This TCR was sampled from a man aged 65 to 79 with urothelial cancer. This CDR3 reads CASSSPGTGYTEAFF. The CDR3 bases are TGTGCCAGCAGTTCACCCGGGACAGGGTACACTGAAGCTTTCTTT.